Here is one T cell receptor (beta chain) with its context. The target antigen is unknown. The data were taken from a study of OX40 agonist ivuxolimab in advanced cancers. Study conclusions and caveats: Clonal expansion was among the lowest in partial responders at 0.1-3.0 mg/kg, especially CD8+. A proportion of nonresponders additionally exhibited low normalized T-cell clonal expansion. Average numbers of expanded clones were greater in CD8+ T cells than in CD4+.

The assay was immunoSEQ multiplex PCR, and TCRdb's table has in-frame clones only and misses some. The repertoire holds about 26,000 clones, with 85% as singletons. The TCR sequence derives from an adult with an advanced solid tumor such as melanoma, head and neck, liver or kidney cancer. Sample: CD4+ or CD8+ T cells sorted from blood, taken in a trial of the OX40 agonist ivuxolimab.

In DNA form, the CDR3 reads TGTGCCAGCAGCTTAGCATACGGATTTGAAGCTTTCTTT. This codes for CASSLAYGFEAFF. The chain has TRBV11-2 and TRBJ1-1, with D uncertain. The germline V gene encodes CDR1 SGHAT and CDR2 FQNNGV. The CDR3 consists of 13 residues. Between the trimmed V and J ends, which lost 1 base and 7 bases, there was a span of 10 bases.